The TCR beta chain described here comes from a study of cytomegalovirus exposure and HLA in healthy donors. TCRdb's table, derived via immunoSEQ multiplex PCR, lists solely in-frame clones and lacks some. The repertoire holds hundreds of thousands of clones, with roughly 90% as singletons. Remarks on this clone: The target antigen is unknown.

Study-level findings and limits: Reported performance of the classifier showed diagnosis of cytomegalovirus status with high specificity and sensitivity.

The germline V and J ends were trimmed by 0 bases and 10 bases, with 16 bases remaining between them. Germline V CDR1 and CDR2: MNHEY, SVGAGI. The length of the CDR3 is 15 residues. Sequenced input: PBMCs. The clonotype comes from a man between 18 and 29 years old in good health and CMV-seropositive. This chain joins TRBV6-5 and TRBJ2-1; D is tentatively TRBD1 or TRBD2 (5 bases each). CDR3 nucleotide sequence: TGTGCCAGCAGTTACTCGATATACGGGGCCAGGGAGCAGTTCTTC. Translating it yields CASSYSIYGAREQFF.